Listed below are T cell receptor beta chains from one sample, sequenced in a study of T cell responses to AZD1222 COVID-19 vaccine. Sequencing used immunoSEQ multiplex PCR; TCRdb keeps in-frame clones, though not all of them. The sample gives about 160,000 clones, about 89% of which show up once; under 2.5% is in the top ten. The material sequenced was peripheral blood, taken on day 0 of AZD1222 vaccination. These receptors originate from an adult in good health. CDR3s include the opening cysteine and the closing phenylalanine or tryptophan. D genes are given only for firm matches. Clone sizes are given selectively: once, few, many, or a class where the clone is expanded.

j_gene: TRBJ2-5
abundance: -
v_gene: TRBV7-9
d_gene: TRBD1
CDR3nt: TGTGCCAGCAGCCATAGAACGGGACAGATTAAAGAGACCCAGTACTTC
CDR3aa: CASSHRTGQIKETQYF

j_gene: TRBJ1-3
abundance: once
v_gene: TRBV5-1
d_gene: -
CDR3nt: TGCGCCAGCAGCTTGGAACAGGCAGGAGCCTCTGGAAACACCATATATTTT
CDR3aa: CASSLEQAGASGNTIYF

j_gene: TRBJ1-1
abundance: once
v_gene: TRBV9
d_gene: TRBD1
CDR3nt: TGTGCCAGCAGCATCGGACAGGGAAGAGGTAACACTGAAGCTTTCTTT
CDR3aa: CASSIGQGRGNTEAFF

j_gene: TRBJ2-7
abundance: -
v_gene: TRBV28
d_gene: TRBD2
CDR3nt: TGTGCCAGTATACCCACTGGGGCTAGCGGGGCCGAATCCTACGAGCAGTACTTC
CDR3aa: CASIPTGASGAESYEQYF

j_gene: TRBJ2-7
abundance: -
v_gene: TRBV9
d_gene: -
CDR3nt: TGTGCCAGCAGCGTAGGCCGAGATTTCTCCTACGAGCAGTACTTC
CDR3aa: CASSVGRDFSYEQYF

j_gene: TRBJ2-3
abundance: -
v_gene: TRBV4-3
d_gene: -
CDR3nt: TGCGCCAGCAGCCAAGATTTCGGAATTTTAGGGACAGATACGCAGTATTTT
CDR3aa: CASSQDFGILGTDTQYF

j_gene: TRBJ1-1
abundance: -
v_gene: TRBV12-3/TRBV12-4
d_gene: -
CDR3nt: TGTGCCAGCAGTACCTCCAGGGGCACTGAAGCTTTCTTT
CDR3aa: CASSTSRGTEAFF

j_gene: TRBJ1-3
abundance: -
v_gene: TRBV5-4
d_gene: -
CDR3nt: TGTGCCAGCAGCGGCAGCTCTGGAAACACCATATATTTT
CDR3aa: CASSGSSGNTIYF

j_gene: TRBJ2-1
abundance: -
v_gene: TRBV6-4
d_gene: -
CDR3nt: TGTGCCAGCAGTGACTTGGCGGGGAGCTCCTACAATGAGCAGTTCTTC
CDR3aa: CASSDLAGSSYNEQFF

j_gene: TRBJ2-1
abundance: -
v_gene: TRBV3-1/TRBV3-2
d_gene: -
CDR3nt: TGTGCCAGCAGCCAAGTCTCCAATGAGCAGTTCTTC
CDR3aa: CASSQVSNEQFF

j_gene: TRBJ1-3
abundance: -
v_gene: TRBV11-2
d_gene: -
CDR3nt: TGTGCCAGCAATCGCCCCTCTGGAAACACCATATATTTT
CDR3aa: CASNRPSGNTIYF

j_gene: TRBJ1-1
abundance: -
v_gene: TRBV6-1
d_gene: -
CDR3nt: TGTGCCAGCAGTGAACAGTTAAACACTGAAGCTTTCTTT
CDR3aa: CASSEQLNTEAFF

j_gene: TRBJ2-1
abundance: -
v_gene: TRBV6-5
d_gene: TRBD1
CDR3nt: TGTGCCACCCTAGGGCGGGACAGGGGTGTCTATGAGCAGTTCTTC
CDR3aa: CATLGRDRGVYEQFF

j_gene: TRBJ1-1
abundance: -
v_gene: TRBV10-3
d_gene: -
CDR3nt: TGTGCCATCAGTGACCATCTTGGGGCAGCCGCTGAAGCTTTCTTT
CDR3aa: CAISDHLGAAAEAFF

j_gene: TRBJ2-7
abundance: once
v_gene: TRBV7-9
d_gene: -
CDR3nt: TGTGCCAGCAGCATAAGTGGGGTTGGTGAGCAGTACTTC
CDR3aa: CASSISGVGEQYF

j_gene: TRBJ1-1
abundance: -
v_gene: TRBV6-1
d_gene: TRBD1
CDR3nt: TGTGCCAGCAGTGACGGGACAGGGCGGGCTGAAGCTTTCTTT
CDR3aa: CASSDGTGRAEAFF

j_gene: TRBJ2-7
abundance: -
v_gene: TRBV19
d_gene: -
CDR3nt: TGTGCCAGTAGTTGGCAGGGTCATCTCCCTACTTACGAGCAGTACTTC
CDR3aa: CASSWQGHLPTYEQYF

j_gene: TRBJ2-7
abundance: -
v_gene: TRBV14
d_gene: -
CDR3nt: TGTGCCAGCAGCCACCTAAAGAGCGTACCCTCCTACGAGCAGTACTTC
CDR3aa: CASSHLKSVPSYEQYF

j_gene: TRBJ1-2
abundance: -
v_gene: TRBV28
d_gene: TRBD1
CDR3nt: TGTGCCAGCAGTTTTGCAGGACAGGGCTATGGCTACACCTTC
CDR3aa: CASSFAGQGYGYTF

j_gene: TRBJ1-5
abundance: -
v_gene: TRBV9
d_gene: -
CDR3nt: TGTGCCAGCAGCCAAACAGACTATAGCAATCAGCCCCAGCATTTT
CDR3aa: CASSQTDYSNQPQHF